Below are 20 T cell receptor beta chains sequenced from a single sample in a study of T cells in localized non-small cell lung cancer. Repertoires were generated with immunoSEQ multiplex PCR, while TCRdb's copy carries only in-frame clones and drops some. The sample yields thousands of clones, under 30% seen once. This sample comprised normal lung tissue next to the tumor, obtained before any cancer treatment. The receptors come from a male donor at least 60 years old with stage II lung adenocarcinoma.

This clone was observed a few times. The germline gene is not matched at one end of the junction; a read error may be the cause. The V call is TRBV6-8, the J call TRBJ2-5, with 12 bases lining up with TRBD2. This CDR3 has 18 amino acids. The V gene's germline CDR1 is MNHGY and CDR2 SAAAGT. CDR3 sequence reads: CAISDSAPGLAGQETQYF. The CDR3 bases are TGTGCCATCAGTGACTCCGCTCCGGGACTAGCGGGCCAAGAGACCCAGTACTTC.

The rearrangement joins TRBV5-1 to TRBJ1-4; 7 bases align to TRBD1. The junction had 6 bases not matched to a gene; V was cut back by 3 bases and J by 7 bases. CDR1 is SGHRS, CDR2 YFSETQ, per germline. CDR3 length: 14 amino acids. CDR3 DNA: TGCGCCAGCAGCTCAGGGGGTGGGAGTGAAAAACTGTTTTTT. Protein: CASSSGGGSEKLFF.

V usage is TRBV11-3 and J usage is TRBJ2-3; no reliable D call. Germline-derived CDR1 and CDR2 are SGHNT and YENEEA. The CDR3 is 18 residues long. V shed 3 bases and J shed 0 bases, with 19 bases lying between them. The CDR3 nucleotides are TGTGCCAGCAGCTTGGGTGAGAAGCGCCGCTTCAGCACAGATACGCAGTATTTT. It encodes CASSLGEKRRFSTDTQYF.

This clone was detected only a few times. CDR3 protein: CASTPNSGGAAQHF. The CDR3 DNA reads TGTGCCAGTACCCCTAATTCCGGGGGCGCCGCCCAGCATTTT. The chain carries TRBV19 and TRBJ1-5, with D perhaps matching TRBD1 (6 bases). V lost 7 bases, J lost 11 bases, and 21 bases lay in between. The germline CDR1 and CDR2 sequences are LNHDA and SQIVND (reference sequence). The CDR3 length is 14 residues.

The chain employs TRBV30 and TRBJ2-1; D gene uncertain. This CDR3 spans 11 amino acids. Looked up from germline, CDR1 is GTSNPN and CDR2 is SVGIG (reference sequence). Between the trimmed V and J ends, which lost 5 bases and 8 bases, there was a span of 10 bases. The CDR3: CAWSDPDEQFF. CDR3 in DNA: TGTGCCTGGTCGGATCCAGATGAGCAGTTCTTC.

V and J are TRBV19 and TRBJ1-2; D remains unclear. Trimming shortened V by 7 bases and J by 0 bases, and 9 bases separated the two germline ends. The CDR3 is 13 amino acids. Germline values: CDR1 LNHDA, CDR2 SQIVND (reference sequence). DNA for the CDR3: TGTGCCAGTAAAATTGACACTAACTATGGCTACACCTTC. Translating it yields CASKIDTNYGYTF.

This clone was counted between two and nine times. This rearrangement joins TRBV1 to TRBJ1-2. TRBV1 is assigned pseudogene status. This CDR3 contains 13 residues. The CDR3 loop reads CASSQNINYGYTF. The CDR3 DNA follows: TGCGCCAGCAGTCAAAACATAAACTATGGCTACACCTTT.

The chain joins TRBV11-3 to TRBJ2-3; possibly TRBD2 for D (5 bases). The CDR3 contains 17 residues. Deletions cut 8 bases from V and 1 base from J, with 22 bases between. CDR1 is SGHNT, CDR2 YENEEA, per germline. CDR3 loop: CASLALRGRGGTDTQYF. CDR3 bases: TGTGCCAGCTTAGCCCTAAGAGGGCGTGGGGGCACAGATACGCAGTATTTT.

This clone was detected a few times. This chain joins TRBV6-8 and TRBJ1-2; 11 bases are a match to TRBD1. Germline CDR1 MNHGY, CDR2 SAAAGT. This CDR3 has 14 amino acids. Germline trimming cut 0 bases from V and 8 bases from J; bases unmatched to any gene: 2. CDR3 sequence: CASSYSGTGGGYTF. CDR3 nucleotides: TGTGCCAGCAGTTACTCGGGGACAGGGGGAGGCTACACCTTC.

The chain recombines TRBV18 with TRBJ2-1; 11 bases fit TRBD2. The CDR3 has 16 residues. Trimming took 3 bases from V and 8 from J; bases not matched to a gene: 9. Germline assignment: CDR1 KGHSH and CDR2 LQKENI. CDR3 nucleotides: TGTGCCAGCTCACCCAATAGCGGGGGGGCCAGGTATGAGCAGTTCTTC. Encoded protein: CASSPNSGGARYEQFF.

This clone is medium-sized. V usage is TRBV6-8 and J usage is TRBJ2-7, with a tentative D call TRBD2 (5 bases). Trimming stripped 5 bases from V and 2 bases from J, with 10 bases between. Germline V gene sequence: CDR1 MNHGY, CDR2 SAAAGT. This CDR3 is built from 13 residues. The CDR3 DNA reads as TGTGCCAGCAGTGACCCCGGGACCTACGAGCAGTACTTC. Translated: CASSDPGTYEQYF.

By frequency in the sample, this clone is medium-sized. This CDR3 reads CASSLDWWATNTEAFF. Written as DNA, the CDR3 is TGTGCCAGCAGCTTAGATTGGTGGGCTACGAACACTGAAGCTTTCTTT. The rearrangement joins TRBV11-3 to TRBJ1-1, with unresolved D. V was cut by 0 bases and J by 1 base, with 12 bases left in between. This CDR3 has 16 amino acids. Germline CDR1 and CDR2: SGHNT and YENEEA. Full variable domain (rest looked up from reference TRBV11-3 and TRBJ1-1): EAGVVQSPRYKIIEKKQPVAFWCNPISGHNTLYWYLQNLGQGPELLIRYENEEAVDDSQLPKDRFSAERLKGVDSTLKIQPAELGDSAVYLCASSLDWWATNTEAFFGQGTRLTVV.

This clone was detected once. The CDR3 here is CASQGGGGYYNEQFF. The CDR3 nucleotides are TGTGCCAGCCAGGGGGGAGGGGGATACTACAATGAGCAGTTCTTC. The chain carries TRBV14 and TRBJ2-1; D may be TRBD1 or TRBD2 (7 bases each). This CDR3 has 15 residues. Looked up from germline, CDR1 is SGHDN and CDR2 is FVKESK. The V and J ends lost 8 bases and 3 bases respectively, with 17 bases between them. The entire variable domain, with the rest obtained from reference TRBV14 and TRBJ2-1, is as follows: EAGVTQFPSHSVIEKGQTVTLRCDPISGHDNLYWYRRVMGKEIKFLLHFVKESKQDESGMPNNRFLAERTGGTYSTLKVQPAELEDSGVYFCASQGGGGYYNEQFFGPGTRLTVL.

This clone was picked up a small number of times. The chain recombines TRBV11-3 with TRBJ1-5; D might be TRBD1 (5 bases). There are 16 residues in the CDR3. CDR1 and CDR2 (germline): SGHNT, YENEEA. Deletions cut 4 bases from V and 4 bases from J, with 17 bases between. Written as DNA, the CDR3 is TGTGCCAGCAGCTCCACCAGGGTAACCGCGAATCAGCCCCAGCATTTT. Amino acid sequence: CASSSTRVTANQPQHF.

The J gene is TRBJ1-5, the V gene TRBV10-2; D gene ambiguous. The CDR3 has 16 amino acids. Germline assignment: CDR1 WSHSY and CDR2 SAAADI. V was cut by 0 bases and J by 0 bases, with 9 bases left in between. The CDR3 DNA follows: TGCGCCAGCAGTGAGTCTCCAGGAAATAGCAATCAGCCCCAGCATTTT. Translation: CASSESPGNSNQPQHF.

The CDR3 coding sequence is TGTGCCAGCAGTCCCGGGACAGCCAAAAACATTCAGTACTTC. Translation: CASSPGTAKNIQYF. This chain joins TRBV28 and TRBJ2-4; tentatively, D is TRBD1 or TRBD2 (5 bases each). Trimming took 5 bases from V and 0 from J, leaving 8 bases between them. The CDR3 runs to 14 residues. Germline lookup yields CDR1 MDHEN and CDR2 SYDVKM.

The chain recombines TRBV28 with TRBJ2-1; D may be TRBD2 (5 bases). Per the germline V gene, CDR1 is MDHEN and CDR2 is SYDVKM. V lost 2 bases and J lost 6, with 8 bases in between. The CDR3 runs to 13 residues. As DNA, the CDR3 is TGTGCCAGCAGTTTAACGAGGGTCAATGAGCAGTTCTTC. Its protein product is CASSLTRVNEQFF.

The CDR3 coding sequence is TGTGCCAGTAGTATAGTCAGGAGCTCCTACAATGAGCAGTTCTTC. Translating gives CASSIVRSSYNEQFF. J is TRBJ2-1 and V is TRBV19; D unclear. The CDR3 has 15 residues. Germline V gene lookup returns CDR1 LNHDA and CDR2 SQIVND (reference sequence). V shed 1 base and J shed 0 bases, with 7 bases lying between them.

The rearrangement joins TRBV18 to TRBJ2-6; 14 nucleotides line up with TRBD2. With 3 bases clipped from V and 0 bases from J, the junction kept 7 bases outside the gene matches. The V gene's germline CDR1 is KGHSH and CDR2 LQKENI. This CDR3 has 20 amino acids. CDR3 sequence reads: CASSPLGLAGGSSGANVLTF. CDR3 nucleotide sequence: TGTGCCAGCTCACCTCTAGGACTAGCGGGGGGAAGCTCTGGGGCCAACGTCCTGACTTTC.

This clone has a handful of counts. The rearrangement joins TRBV19 to TRBJ2-6; possibly TRBD1 for D (6 bases). Trimming stripped 10 bases from V and 0 bases from J, with 16 bases between. CDR3 length: 16 amino acids. Germline loops: CDR1 LNHDA, CDR2 SQIVND (reference sequence). CDR3 in amino acids: CATSDRLSSGANVLTF. As DNA, the CDR3 is TGTGCCACTTCCGACAGGTTGAGCTCTGGGGCCAACGTCCTGACTTTC.